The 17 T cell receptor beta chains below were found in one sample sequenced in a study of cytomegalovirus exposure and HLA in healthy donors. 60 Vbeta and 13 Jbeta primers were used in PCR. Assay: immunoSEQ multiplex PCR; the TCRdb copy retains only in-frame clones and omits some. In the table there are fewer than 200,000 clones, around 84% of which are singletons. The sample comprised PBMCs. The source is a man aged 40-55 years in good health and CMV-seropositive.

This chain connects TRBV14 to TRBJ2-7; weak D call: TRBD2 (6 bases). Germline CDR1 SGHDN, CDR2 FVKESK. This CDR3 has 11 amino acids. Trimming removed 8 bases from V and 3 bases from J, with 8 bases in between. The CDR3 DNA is TGTGCCAGCGGGGGGAGCTACGAGCAGTACTTC. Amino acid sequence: CASGGSYEQYF.

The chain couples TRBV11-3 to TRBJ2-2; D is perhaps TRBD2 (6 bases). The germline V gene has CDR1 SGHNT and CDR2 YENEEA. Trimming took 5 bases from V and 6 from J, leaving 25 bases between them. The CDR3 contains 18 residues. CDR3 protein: CASSPRKGSSDVAGELFF. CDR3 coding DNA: TGTGCCAGCAGCCCCCGAAAGGGATCTAGCGATGTGGCCGGGGAGCTGTTTTTT.

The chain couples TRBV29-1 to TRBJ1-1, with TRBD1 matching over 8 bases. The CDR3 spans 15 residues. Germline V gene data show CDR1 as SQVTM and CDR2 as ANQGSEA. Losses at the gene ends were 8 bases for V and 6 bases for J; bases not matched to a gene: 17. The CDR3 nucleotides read TGCAGCATGTTAGTTTCCAGGGGGCCCCGGGCTGAAGCTTTCTTT. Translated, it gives CSMLVSRGPRAEAFF.

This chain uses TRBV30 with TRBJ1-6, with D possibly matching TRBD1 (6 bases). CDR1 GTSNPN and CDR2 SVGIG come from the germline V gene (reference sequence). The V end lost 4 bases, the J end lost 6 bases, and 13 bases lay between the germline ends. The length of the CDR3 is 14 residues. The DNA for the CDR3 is TGTGCCTGGACAGGGGAGGGTCGTAATTCACCCCTCCACTTT. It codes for CAWTGEGRNSPLHF.

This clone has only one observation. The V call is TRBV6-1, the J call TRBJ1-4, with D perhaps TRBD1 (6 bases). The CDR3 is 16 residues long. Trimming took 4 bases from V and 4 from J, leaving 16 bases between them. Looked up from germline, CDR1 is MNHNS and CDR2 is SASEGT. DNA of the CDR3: TGTGCCAGCAGTGCTCAGTTCTTACAGGGTAATGAAAAACTGTTTTTT. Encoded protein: CASSAQFLQGNEKLFF.

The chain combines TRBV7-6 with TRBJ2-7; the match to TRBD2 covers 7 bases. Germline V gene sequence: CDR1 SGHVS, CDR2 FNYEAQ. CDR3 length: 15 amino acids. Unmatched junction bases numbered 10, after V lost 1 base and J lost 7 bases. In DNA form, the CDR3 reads TGTGCCAGCAGCTTAGGGGGGGGGATCGTGGGGGAGCAGTACTTC. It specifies CASSLGGGIVGEQYF.

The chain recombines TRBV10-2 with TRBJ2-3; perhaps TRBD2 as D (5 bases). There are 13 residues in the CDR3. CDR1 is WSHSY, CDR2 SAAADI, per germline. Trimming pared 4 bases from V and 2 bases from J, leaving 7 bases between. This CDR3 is CASSGGATDTQYF. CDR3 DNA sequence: TGCGCCAGCAGTGGGGGAGCCACAGATACGCAGTATTTT.

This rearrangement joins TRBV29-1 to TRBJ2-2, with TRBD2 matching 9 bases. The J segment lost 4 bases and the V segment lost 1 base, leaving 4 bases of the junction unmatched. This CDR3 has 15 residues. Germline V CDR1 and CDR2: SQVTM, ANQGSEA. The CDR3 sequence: CSVEVAGGATGELFF. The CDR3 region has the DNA TGCAGCGTTGAAGTGGCGGGAGGGGCCACCGGGGAGCTGTTTTTT.

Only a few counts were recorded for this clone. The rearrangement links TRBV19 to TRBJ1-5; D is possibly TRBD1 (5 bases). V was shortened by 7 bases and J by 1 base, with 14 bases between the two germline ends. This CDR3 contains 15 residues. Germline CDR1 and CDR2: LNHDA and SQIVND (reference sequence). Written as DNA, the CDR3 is TGTGCCAGTATGGGGCTTGGCGGCAGCAATCAGCCCCAGCATTTT. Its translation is CASMGLGGSNQPQHF. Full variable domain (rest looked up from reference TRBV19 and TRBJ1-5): DGGITQSPKYLFRKEGQNVTLSCEQNLNHDAMYWYRQDPGQGLRLIYYSQIVNDFQKGDIAEGYSVSREKKESFPLTVTSAQKNPTAFYLCASMGLGGSNQPQHFGDGTRLSIL.

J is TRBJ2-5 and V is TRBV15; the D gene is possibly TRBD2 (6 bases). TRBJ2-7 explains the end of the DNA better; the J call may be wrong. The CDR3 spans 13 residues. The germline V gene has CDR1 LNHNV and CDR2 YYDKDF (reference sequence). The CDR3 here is CATSRGADYEQYF. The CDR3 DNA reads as TGTGCCACCAGCCGCGGGGCTGACTACGAGCAGTACTTC.

CDR3 coding DNA: TGCGCCAGCAGCCCCACGGGGACGTCCGGGGGTGAAAAACTGTTTTTT. The encoded protein is CASSPTGTSGGEKLFF. The chain is built from TRBV4-3 and TRBJ1-4; a weak D match, TRBD1 (5 bases). Per germline, CDR1 LGHNA and CDR2 YSLEER. CDR3 length equals 16 residues. V lost 4 bases and J lost 7, with 19 bases in between.

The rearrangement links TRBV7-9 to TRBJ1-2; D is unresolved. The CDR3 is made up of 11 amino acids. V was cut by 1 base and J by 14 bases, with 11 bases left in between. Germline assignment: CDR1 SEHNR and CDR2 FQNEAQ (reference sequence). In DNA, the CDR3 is TGTGCCAGCAGCTTAGGGGAGGCGTGGACCTTC. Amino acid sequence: CASSLGEAWTF.

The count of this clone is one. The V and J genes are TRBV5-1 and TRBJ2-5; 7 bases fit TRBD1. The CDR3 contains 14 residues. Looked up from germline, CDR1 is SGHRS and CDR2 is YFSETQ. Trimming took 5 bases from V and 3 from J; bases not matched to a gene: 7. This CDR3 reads CASSSGQLEETQYF. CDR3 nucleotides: TGCGCCAGCAGTTCGGGACAGCTAGAAGAGACCCAGTACTTC.

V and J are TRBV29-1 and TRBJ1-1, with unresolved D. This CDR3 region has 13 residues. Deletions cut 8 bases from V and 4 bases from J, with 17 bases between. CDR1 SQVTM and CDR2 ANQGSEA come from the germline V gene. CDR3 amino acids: CSHFRPGLTEAFF. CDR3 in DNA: TGCAGCCACTTCAGGCCAGGTCTCACTGAAGCTTTCTTT.

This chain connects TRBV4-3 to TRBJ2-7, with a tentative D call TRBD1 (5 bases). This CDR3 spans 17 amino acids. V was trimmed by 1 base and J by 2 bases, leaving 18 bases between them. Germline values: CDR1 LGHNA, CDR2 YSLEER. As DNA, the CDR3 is TGCGCCAGCAGCCAAGGGGTGGGCGGCCCAGGGCCCTACGAGCAGTACTTC. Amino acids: CASSQGVGGPGPYEQYF.

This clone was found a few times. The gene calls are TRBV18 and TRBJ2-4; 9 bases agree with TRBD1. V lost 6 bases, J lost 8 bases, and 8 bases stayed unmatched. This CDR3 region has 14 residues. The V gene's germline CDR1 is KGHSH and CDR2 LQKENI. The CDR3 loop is CASSPGQGWDIQYF. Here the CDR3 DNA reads TGTGCCAGCTCGCCTGGACAGGGGTGGGACATTCAGTACTTC.

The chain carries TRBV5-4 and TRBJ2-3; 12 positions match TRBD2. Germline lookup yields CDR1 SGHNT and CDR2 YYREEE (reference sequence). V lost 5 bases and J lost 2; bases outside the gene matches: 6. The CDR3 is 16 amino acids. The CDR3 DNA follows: TGTGCCAGCAGTCCCCGACTAGCGGGGGCCACAGATACGCAGTATTTT. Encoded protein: CASSPRLAGATDTQYF. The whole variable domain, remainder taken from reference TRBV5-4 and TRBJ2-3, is ETGVTQSPTHLIKTRGQQVTLRCSSQSGHNTVSWYQQALGQGPQFIFQYYREEENGRGNFPPRFSGLQFPNYSSELNVNALELDDSALYLCASSPRLAGATDTQYFGPGTRLTVL.